These T cell receptor beta chains were read from a single sample in a study of response to subunit inactivated influenza vaccine. TCRdb redid the calling of the RT-PCR reads with MiXCR, one entry per CDR3 protein. In the table there are roughly 500,000 distinct CDR3 sequences, about 25% of which are singletons. The sequenced sample was CD4+ T cells sorted from PBMCs, obtained approximately 5 days after vaccination. The receptors were gathered from a man aged 50 or older who received an inactivated influenza vaccine. Both conserved end residues are part of each CDR3. The D gene is left open where the match is weak. Clone size is stated in some rows and not others, as once, few, many or a class when expanded.

j_gene | abundance | d_gene | v_gene | CDR3aa | CDR3nt
TRBJ2-7 | . | . | TRBV6-2/TRBV6-3 | CASSYEGYEQYF | TGTGCCAGCAGTTACGAAGGCTACGAGCAGTACTTC
TRBJ2-3 | few | TRBD2 | TRBV11-2 | CASSPLMTSGRAPDTQYF | TGTGCCAGCAGCCCACTGATGACTAGCGGGAGGGCCCCAGATACGCAGTATTTT
TRBJ2-1 | . | TRBD1 | TRBV5-1 | CASSLIGGSNEQFF | TGCGCCAGCAGCTTAATAGGGGGCAGCAATGAGCAGTTCTTC
TRBJ2-5 | . | . | TRBV6-5 | CASSYSYRAETQYF | TGTGCCAGCAGTTACTCGTACAGGGCCGAGACCCAGTACTTC
TRBJ2-3 | . | TRBD2 | TRBV2 | CASRKTSGGGDTQYF | TGTGCCAGCAGGAAGACTAGCGGAGGGGGAGATACGCAGTATTTT
TRBJ1-4 | many | TRBD1 | TRBV4-1 | CASSQAGGTNEKLFF | TGCGCCAGCAGCCAAGCAGGGGGGACTAATGAAAAACTGTTTTTT
TRBJ2-7 | few | . | TRBV27 | CASSFSRGYEQYF | TGTGCCAGCAGTTTTTCCAGGGGCTACGAGCAGTACTTC
TRBJ2-5 | . | . | TRBV12-3/TRBV12-4 | CATSTRRAQETQYF | TGTGCCACTTCGACCCGCAGGGCCCAAGAGACCCAGTACTTC
TRBJ2-5 | many | . | TRBV7-2 | CASSATGRETQYF | TGTGCCAGCAGCGCCACCGGTAGGGAGACCCAGTACTTC
TRBJ1-2 | few | . | TRBV6-2/TRBV6-3 | CASMDGPIYGYTF | TGTGCCAGCATGGACGGACCGATCTATGGCTACACCTTC
TRBJ1-5 | few | . | TRBV7-9 | CASSSQANQPQHF | TGTGCCAGCAGCTCCCAGGCAAATCAGCCCCAGCATTTT
TRBJ2-1 | few | TRBD2 | TRBV12-3/TRBV12-4 | CASSRGKTSGRDSEQFF | TGTGCCAGCAGCCGCGGCAAGACTAGCGGGAGGGATAGTGAGCAGTTCTTC
TRBJ1-2 | few | . | TRBV7-2 | CASSPPYGYGYTF | TGTGCCAGCAGCCCTCCATATGGCTATGGCTACACCTTC
TRBJ2-3 | many | . | TRBV10-3 | CAISVSGYADTQYF | TGTGCCATCAGTGTATCCGGGTACGCAGATACGCAGTATTTT
TRBJ2-1 | once | . | TRBV11-2 | CAITFKLGMPYNEQFF | TGTGCCATCACCTTTAAATTAGGGATGCCGTACAATGAGCAGTTCTTC
TRBJ2-1 | few | TRBD1 | TRBV5-6 | CASSFSPGTGHEQFF | TGTGCCAGCAGCTTTTCCCCCGGGACAGGGCATGAGCAGTTCTTC
TRBJ1-2 | few | . | TRBV4-3 | CASSQDHGVLAYGYTF | TGCGCCAGCAGCCAAGATCACGGGGTTCTTGCCTATGGCTACACCTTC
TRBJ2-1 | . | TRBD2 | TRBV20-1 | CSVRTGTSVEQFF | TGCAGTGTTCGAACCGGGACTAGCGTTGAGCAGTTCTTC
TRBJ1-2 | few | TRBD1 | TRBV10-3 | CAISGTGAPLGYTF | TGTGCCATCAGTGGTACAGGGGCCCCCCTTGGCTACACCTTC
TRBJ2-5 | . | . | TRBV4-2 | CASSQERSGGWETQYF | TGTGCCAGCAGCCAAGAGCGGTCAGGGGGGTGGGAGACCCAGTACTTC
TRBJ2-1 | few | TRBD2 | TRBV20-1 | CSASGVLAGGYEQFF | TGCAGTGCTAGTGGGGTCCTAGCGGGGGGGTATGAGCAGTTCTTC
TRBJ2-3 | few | . | TRBV5-1 | CASSFQGGAAEDTQYF | TGCGCCAGCAGCTTTCAAGGCGGGGCGGCGGAAGATACGCAGTATTTT
TRBJ2-7 | . | TRBD1 | TRBV7-2 | CASSSQGLWYEQYF | TGTGCCAGCAGCTCACAGGGGTTGTGGTACGAGCAGTACTTC
TRBJ2-2 | . | . | TRBV7-2 | CASSPAVLSGELFF | TGTGCCAGCAGCCCGGCGGTGTTATCCGGGGAGCTGTTTTTT
TRBJ2-5 | . | TRBD1 | TRBV2 | CASRGQGGTQYF | TGTGCCAGCAGAGGACAGGGTGGGACCCAGTACTTC
TRBJ2-7 | few | . | TRBV5-1 | CASSRGTLTSYEQYF | TGCGCCAGCAGCCGCGGGACTCTTACCTCCTACGAGCAGTACTTC
TRBJ2-3 | few | . | TRBV4-2 | CASSRLGGEDTQYF | TGTGCCAGCAGCCGATTGGGGGGAGAGGATACGCAGTATTTT
TRBJ2-7 | few | . | TRBV5-1 | CASRFDTSYEQYF | TGCGCCAGCAGATTTGACACCTCCTACGAGCAGTACTTC
TRBJ2-7 | few | . | TRBV9 | CASSVGGTYEQYF | TGTGCCAGCAGCGTAGGCGGGACCTACGAGCAGTACTTC
TRBJ2-2 | . | TRBD2 | TRBV10-3 | CAISDSGTLYTGELFF | TGTGCCATCAGTGATAGCGGGACACTGTACACCGGGGAGCTGTTTTTT
TRBJ2-3 | . | . | TRBV20-1 | CSAGAGATDTQYF | TGCAGTGCGGGGGCGGGGGCCACAGATACGCAGTATTTT